The 17 T cell receptor beta chains below come from one sample, sequenced in a study of cytomegalovirus exposure and HLA in healthy donors. 13 Jbeta primers and 60 Vbeta primers were used for the PCR. Profiling relied on immunoSEQ multiplex PCR, and the TCRdb table lists in-frame clones only, not all of them. The sample lists about 150,000 clones; roughly 84% were seen once. The sequencing sample was made of PBMCs. Receptors were obtained from a woman younger than 35 in good health and CMV-seronegative.

The V and J genes are TRBV28 and TRBJ1-6, with TRBD1 identical over 9 bases. Germline CDR1 and CDR2: MDHEN and SYDVKM. The length of the CDR3 is 15 residues. The junction had 11 bases not matched to a gene; V was cut back by 7 bases and J by 10 bases. The CDR3 reads CASTARGQGRSPLHF. For the CDR3, the DNA is TGTGCCAGCACCGCCAGGGGACAGGGAAGGTCACCCCTCCACTTT. Variable domain in full (rest from reference TRBV28 and TRBJ1-6): DVKVTQSSRYLVKRTGEKVFLECVQDMDHENMFWYRQDPGLGLRLIYFSYDVKMKEKGDIPEGYSVSREKKERFSLILESASTNQTSMYLCASTARGQGRSPLHFGNGTRLTVT.

The rearrangement links TRBV11-3 to TRBJ1-2; perhaps TRBD1 as D (5 bases). In germline, CDR1 is SGHNT, CDR2 YENEEA. The CDR3 totals 14 residues. V gave up 3 bases and J gave up 7 bases, with 15 bases separating them. The CDR3 sequence is CASSFSGTEGGYTF. The CDR3 DNA follows: TGTGCCAGCAGCTTTTCCGGGACGGAGGGTGGCTACACCTTC.

The chain recombines TRBV10-3 with TRBJ2-1; 12 nucleotides match TRBD2. The CDR3 covers 17 residues. V lost 4 bases, J lost 7 bases, and 11 bases stayed unmatched. The germline V gene has CDR1 ENHRY and CDR2 SYGVKD. The DNA for the CDR3 is TGTGCCATCAGTGTTTACCGGACTAGCGGGATGAAAAATGAGCAGTTCTTC. This encodes CAISVYRTSGMKNEQFF.

This chain connects TRBV5-1 to TRBJ2-5; D is unclear. V was clipped by 1 base and J by 5 bases, with 6 bases between them. The CDR3 is 12 residues long. Germline values: CDR1 SGHRS, CDR2 YFSETQ. The CDR3 DNA reads TGCGCCAGCAGCTTGTCGGAGGAGACCCAGTACTTC. Translation: CASSLSEETQYF. Together with reference TRBV5-1 and TRBJ2-5, the CDR3 gives the full variable domain: KAGVTQTPRYLIKTRGQQVTLSCSPISGHRSVSWYQQTPGQGLQFLFEYFSETQRNKGNFPGRFSGRQFSNSRSEMNVSTLELGDSALYLCASSLSEETQYFGPGTRLLVL.

This chain connects TRBV9 to TRBJ1-6; TRBD1 is a possible D gene (6 bases). CDR3 size: 14 residues. Per germline, CDR1 SGDLS and CDR2 YYNGEE. The V end lost 7 bases, the J end lost 6 bases, and 14 bases lay between the germline ends. This chain's CDR3 is CASQPGQFNSPLHF. CDR3 sequence (DNA): TGTGCCAGCCAACCTGGACAGTTTAATTCACCCCTCCACTTT.

This sequence joins TRBV19 and TRBJ1-1; 10 bases agree with TRBD1. Losses at the gene ends were 4 bases for V and 5 bases for J; bases not matched to a gene: 13. This CDR3 is built from 17 residues. The germline V gene encodes CDR1 LNHDA and CDR2 SQIVND (reference sequence). The CDR3 reads CASSTQARTGGSTEAFF. CDR3 in DNA: TGTGCCAGTAGTACCCAAGCTCGGACAGGGGGGAGTACTGAAGCTTTCTTT.

This clone was observed a few times. The rearrangement joins TRBV30 to TRBJ2-1; 7 bases line up with TRBD2. Trimming at V came to 3 bases and at J to 9 bases, leaving 5 bases not matched to a gene. CDR1 is GTSNPN, CDR2 SVGIG, per germline (reference sequence). The CDR3 covers 12 residues. CDR3 bases: TGTGCCTGGAGAGCGGGATTCATTGAGCAGTTCTTC. Translation: CAWRAGFIEQFF.

The chain is built from TRBV11-3 and TRBJ2-2; 7 bases map to TRBD2. This CDR3 has 14 residues. In germline, CDR1 is SGHNT, CDR2 YENEEA. Trimming removed 5 bases from V and 4 bases from J; junction bases left unmatched: 4. DNA for the CDR3: TGTGCCAGCAGCCTCGGGGGGATCACCGGGGAGCTGTTTTTT. Protein product: CASSLGGITGELFF.

The V and J genes are TRBV15 and TRBJ2-1; D gene uncertain. Germline V gene sequence: CDR1 LNHNV, CDR2 YYDKDF (reference sequence). This CDR3 has 14 amino acids. Deletions cut 0 bases from V and 9 bases from J, with 12 bases between. CDR3 nucleotide sequence: TGTGCCACCAGCAGAGATCTATCTGTCCGTGAGCAGTTCTTC. This sequence encodes CATSRDLSVREQFF. The full variable domain, in which reference TRBV15 and TRBJ2-1 provide the parts outside the CDR3, is DAMVIQNPRYQVTQFGKPVTLSCSQTLNHNVMYWYQQKSSQAPKLLFHYYDKDFNNEADTPDNFQSRRPNTSFCFLDIRSPGLGDTAMYLCATSRDLSVREQFFGPGTRLTVL.

The chain carries TRBV7-9 and TRBJ2-5; 7 bases map to TRBD1. J lost 4 bases, V lost 5 bases, and 7 bases had no gene match. CDR1 SEHNR and CDR2 FQNEAQ come from the germline V gene (reference sequence). The CDR3 is 14 residues long. DNA for the CDR3: TGTGCCAGCAGCCCGGGGACAGAAAGAGAGACCCAGTACTTC. Translation gives CASSPGTERETQYF.

The sample holds a few counts of this clone. The CDR3 is CASSKIAGGPRNEQFF. The DNA of the CDR3 is TGTGCCAGTAGTAAAATAGCGGGAGGGCCGAGAAATGAGCAGTTCTTC. The chain joins TRBV19 to TRBJ2-1; 11 bases match TRBD2. Germline CDR1 LNHDA, CDR2 SQIVND (reference sequence). After removal of 4 bases from V and 7 bases from J, the junction contained 9 bases not matched to a gene. The CDR3 length is 16 residues.

The chain employs TRBV6-6 and TRBJ1-5; 7 nucleotides align to TRBD1. This CDR3 comprises 14 residues. Germline V lookup: CDR1 MNHNY, CDR2 SVGAGI (reference sequence). Trimming removed 8 bases from V and 4 bases from J; junction bases left unmatched: 8. CDR3 in DNA: TGTGCCAGCTTATCCGGGACAGCGAATCAGCCCCAGCATTTT. Its protein product is CASLSGTANQPQHF.

The chain combines TRBV2 with TRBJ1-2; D call uncertain. The CDR3 length is 11 residues. Germline CDR1 reads SNHLY; CDR2 reads FYNNEI. Deletions cut 6 bases from V and 6 bases from J, with 8 bases between. Here the CDR3 reads CASREGHGYTF. The CDR3 nucleotides are TGTGCCAGCAGGGAGGGCCATGGCTACACCTTC.

The rearrangement uses TRBV29-1 and TRBJ1-2; D is perhaps TRBD1 (6 bases). Trimming removed 8 bases at V and 6 bases at J, with 13 bases between. CDR1 and CDR2 (germline): SQVTM, ANQGSEA. The CDR3 has 11 amino acids. CDR3 nucleotides: TGCAGCCCAGACAGGCCCCATGGCTACACCTTC. Its translation: CSPDRPHGYTF.

This clone was recorded once. The genes are TRBV15 and TRBJ2-7; D might be TRBD2 (5 bases). There are 14 residues in the CDR3. V was cut by 0 bases and J by 12 bases, with 18 bases left in between. The germline gives CDR1 LNHNV, CDR2 YYDKDF (reference sequence). The chain's CDR3 is CATSREASSCSRYF. The CDR3 region has the DNA TGTGCCACCAGCAGAGAGGCTAGCAGTTGTAGCAGGTACTTC.

This rearrangement joins TRBV13 to TRBJ2-7, with TRBD1 matching 8 bases. This CDR3 region has 15 residues. Germline lookup yields CDR1 PRHDT and CDR2 FYEKMQ (reference sequence). The trim removed 2 bases at V and 2 bases at J, leaving 5 bases unmatched. The CDR3 DNA sequence: TGTGCCAGCAGCTTAAAGTGGGACAGGCCCTACGAGCAGTACTTC. It is translated as CASSLKWDRPYEQYF.

The J gene is TRBJ2-2, the V gene TRBV5-1; TRBD2 agrees at 8 bases. CDR3 length: 16 amino acids. Germline CDR1 is SGHRS and CDR2 is YFSETQ. Germline trimming cut 0 bases from V and 7 bases from J; bases unmatched to any gene: 8. The DNA for the CDR3 is TGCGCCAGCAGCTTGGAGCCCGGGAGGGCAGGCGGGGAGCTGTTTTTT. Translated: CASSLEPGRAGGELFF.